A single count supports the clone carrying this T cell receptor (beta chain). Its matching antigen is unknown. The germline CDR1 and CDR2 sequences are SQVTM and ANQGSEA. The CDR3 runs to 12 residues. Deletions cut 4 bases from V and 5 bases from J, with 12 bases between. This entry is derived from a study of shared clonotypes between healthy human individuals. About the research overall: A couple of women and a few men aged 18 to 49 made up the donors. Findings and caveats of the study: Generally, estimated richness proved larger in naive subsets than it did in memory subsets.

Sorted-subset replicate PCR reactions contained 200 to 250 ng DNA, corresponding to roughly 29,000 T cell genomes. The protocol was immunoSEQ multiplex PCR, while the TCRdb copy is restricted to in-frame clones and leaves out a portion. The sample records over a million clones, roughly 96% being singletons. V and J are TRBV29-1 and TRBJ2-7; D ambiguous. This TCR came from a man younger than 40 in good health. Sequencing was carried out using naive CD4+ T cells sorted from blood. The subset denotes: CD45RA+ positively selected. The CDR3 loop is CSVVESGNEQYF. Here the CDR3 DNA reads TGCAGCGTTGTGGAGAGTGGGAACGAGCAGTACTTC.